Listed below are T cell receptor beta chains from one sample, sequenced in a study of blood T cell repertoires in COVID-19. Assay: immunoSEQ multiplex PCR; the TCRdb copy retains only in-frame clones and omits some. The table has 95,000 to 150,000 clones, roughly 90% seen once; the top ten hold about 4.1%. The sequencing sample was made of peripheral blood. The receptors derive from a man aged 40-49 years with acute or convalescent COVID-19. CDR3s include the opening cysteine and the closing phenylalanine or tryptophan. The D gene is left open where the match is weak. Where a row states a size, it is once, few, many or the class of an expanded clone; other rows omit it.

CASSLASGNGGYTF	.	.	TRBV7-9	TRBJ1-2
CASSTQLAGLDTQYF	TRBD2	.	TRBV11-1	TRBJ2-3
CSVAGVGLAGALSYEQYF	TRBD2	.	TRBV29-1	TRBJ2-7
CASRMQGAGGYTF	TRBD1	.	TRBV2	TRBJ1-2
CASSLGARGSYNEQFF	TRBD1	.	TRBV11-3	TRBJ2-1
CASRGLGEKLFF	.	.	TRBV7-9	TRBJ1-4
CASSYSLQETQYF	.	once	TRBV11-3	TRBJ2-5
CAITGTGVTEAFF	TRBD1	.	TRBV28	TRBJ1-1
CAISDFTAEAFF	.	.	TRBV10-3	TRBJ1-1
CASSGGRWTGELFF	TRBD2	few	TRBV19	TRBJ2-2
CASRREGPSGTEAFF	.	.	TRBV4-1	TRBJ1-1
CAWGGRTGTTNTEAFF	TRBD1	.	TRBV30	TRBJ1-1
CASSSRLADTDTQYF	TRBD2	.	TRBV7-2	TRBJ2-3
CASIRYRSTEAFF	.	.	TRBV2	TRBJ1-1
CSVGGRQGSGTDTQYF	TRBD1	.	TRBV29-1	TRBJ2-3
CASSQDWAGIRSPLHF	.	.	TRBV3-1/TRBV3-2	TRBJ1-6
CASSMRLAGGSSQETQYF	TRBD2	.	TRBV11-2	TRBJ2-5
CASSEERGLGTDTQYF	TRBD1	.	TRBV6-1	TRBJ2-3
CATRPGGRNTGELFF	TRBD2	.	TRBV19	TRBJ2-2
CASSPRPKETLGSGANVLTF	.	few	TRBV9	TRBJ2-6
CASSVEVIGGSNEQFF	.	.	TRBV9	TRBJ2-1
CASSLVGRASGAQETQYF	TRBD2	.	TRBV7-2	TRBJ2-5
CSVDRGSEAFF	TRBD1	once	TRBV29-1	TRBJ1-1
CASSYSMGSPLAKNIQYF	.	.	TRBV6-2/TRBV6-3	TRBJ2-4
CAWSRDSLYGYTF	TRBD1	.	TRBV30	TRBJ1-2
CASSSGTDRYNEQFF	.	.	TRBV6-6	TRBJ2-1
CASSLPGGAGQPQHF	TRBD1	.	TRBV7-2	TRBJ1-5
CASRPRGDEQYF	TRBD2	.	TRBV6-6	TRBJ2-7
CASSLASRRTEAFF	.	.	TRBV7-2	TRBJ1-1
CASNGQLNTEAFF	.	.	TRBV6-5	TRBJ1-1
CASRQGIDTGELFF	TRBD1	many	TRBV25-1	TRBJ2-2
CASSQDRGQPQHF	.	.	TRBV4-3	TRBJ1-5
CASSLDLGSASWFF	.	.	TRBV11-2	TRBJ2-1
CASSPGGEAFF	.	.	TRBV18	TRBJ1-1
CASSDGIGGYGYTF	.	.	TRBV6-1	TRBJ1-2
CASSLARGTDTQYF	.	.	TRBV27	TRBJ2-3
CAWSVGRGANYGYTF	.	.	TRBV30	TRBJ1-2
CASSDSSSGELFF	.	.	TRBV6-4	TRBJ2-2
CASSQGGTSRGYTF	.	.	TRBV4-3	TRBJ1-2
CASSANVGGLAVSYEQYF	TRBD2	.	TRBV5-4	TRBJ2-7
CASSRDRVGEQYF	TRBD1	.	TRBV7-3	TRBJ2-7
CASSLSGAEETQYF	.	.	TRBV5-1	TRBJ2-5
CACIRTEAFF	.	.	TRBV30	TRBJ1-1
CASRTGEFSPLHF	TRBD1	.	TRBV19	TRBJ1-6